This TCR beta chain stems from a study of blood T cell repertoires in COVID-19. For the study at large: PBMCs, B-cell-depleted T cells, or T cells provided the cDNA or gDNA that made up the material.

Authors' methods: Estimation of nucleated cell counts was performed using reference gene primer amplification. Profiling relied on immunoSEQ multiplex PCR, and the TCRdb table lists in-frame clones only, not all of them. Clone size and the V and J calls come from that table; the DNA yielded D and trimming. The top ten hold 0.85% to 1% of the sample, which has some 100,000 clones, about nine tenths seen once. Sequenced: peripheral blood. The origin of this receptor is a man in his sixties with acute or convalescent COVID-19.

CDR3 nucleotide sequence: TGTGCCTGGAGTAGGGGCGTCGGCTCCTACGAGCAGTACGTC. The encoded protein is CAWSRGVGSYEQYV. The rearrangement joins TRBV30 to TRBJ2-7; D may be TRBD1 (5 bases). V was trimmed by 2 bases and J by 0 bases, leaving 11 bases between them. CDR1 and CDR2 (germline): GTSNPN, SVGIG (reference sequence). CDR3 length: 14 amino acids.